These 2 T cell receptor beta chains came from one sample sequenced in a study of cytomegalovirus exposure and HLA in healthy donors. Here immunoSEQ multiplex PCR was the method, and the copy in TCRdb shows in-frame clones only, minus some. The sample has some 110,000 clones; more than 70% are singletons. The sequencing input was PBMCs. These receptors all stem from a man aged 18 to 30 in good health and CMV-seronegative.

The CDR3 DNA reads TGTGCCAGCAGCCCCGACAGGGTCCGGGAGCTGTTTTTT. Its translation is CASSPDRVRELFF. The chain carries TRBV7-2 and TRBJ2-2, with 7 positions matching TRBD1. V lost 5 bases to trimming and J lost 9 bases; unmatched junction nucleotides: 6. The length of the CDR3 is 13 residues. The germline V gene encodes CDR1 SGHTA and CDR2 FQGNSA.

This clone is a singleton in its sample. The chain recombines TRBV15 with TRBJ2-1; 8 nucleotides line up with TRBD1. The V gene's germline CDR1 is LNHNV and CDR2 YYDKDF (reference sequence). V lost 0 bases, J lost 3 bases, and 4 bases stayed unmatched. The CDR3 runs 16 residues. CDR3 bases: TGTGCCACCAGCAGAGAACAGGGGGATTTCTACAATGAGCAGTTCTTC. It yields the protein CATSREQGDFYNEQFF.